Sequencing of this T cell receptor (beta chain) was carried out in a study of cytomegalovirus exposure and HLA in healthy donors. Trimming took 3 bases from V and 9 from J; bases not matched to a gene: 4. This CDR3 has 12 amino acids. Germline CDR1 is SGHDT and CDR2 is YYEEEE. The primer mix had 60 Vbeta and 13 Jbeta primers. TCRdb's table, derived via immunoSEQ multiplex PCR, lists solely in-frame clones and lacks some. The sample holds 130,000 to 150,000 clones, approximately 79% seen once. The clonotype originates from a male donor in good health and CMV-seronegative. Specimen: PBMCs. The chain couples TRBV5-6 to TRBJ2-3; 7 nucleotides line up with TRBD1. The CDR3, as DNA: TGTGCCAGCAGCTCTCGACAGGGCACGCAGTATTTT. As protein: CASSSRQGTQYF.